This T cell receptor beta chain was found in a study of shared clonotypes between healthy human individuals. A word on this clone: Its antigen is not known.

Study-level points and caveats: Rarefaction indicated that sorted-subset sequencing remained incomplete although depth was large.

Profiling relied on immunoSEQ multiplex PCR, and the TCRdb table lists in-frame clones only, not all of them. The repertoire consists of 2 million to 2.5 million clones, with roughly 95% occurring once and the leading ten covering roughly 0.13%. CDR3 length: 13 amino acids. CDR1 MGHRA and CDR2 YSYEKL come from the germline V gene. The germline V and J ends were trimmed by 3 bases and 5 bases, with 10 bases remaining between them. Sequenced: naive CD4+ T cells sorted from blood. Subset in this sample: CD45RA+ positively selected. The V gene is TRBV4-1, the J gene TRBJ1-2; D might be TRBD1 (6 bases). The receptor was derived from a man aged 18-30 years in good health. CDR3 sequence (DNA): TGCGCCAGCAGCCATACGGGACAATATGGCTACACCTTC. It is translated as CASSHTGQYGYTF.